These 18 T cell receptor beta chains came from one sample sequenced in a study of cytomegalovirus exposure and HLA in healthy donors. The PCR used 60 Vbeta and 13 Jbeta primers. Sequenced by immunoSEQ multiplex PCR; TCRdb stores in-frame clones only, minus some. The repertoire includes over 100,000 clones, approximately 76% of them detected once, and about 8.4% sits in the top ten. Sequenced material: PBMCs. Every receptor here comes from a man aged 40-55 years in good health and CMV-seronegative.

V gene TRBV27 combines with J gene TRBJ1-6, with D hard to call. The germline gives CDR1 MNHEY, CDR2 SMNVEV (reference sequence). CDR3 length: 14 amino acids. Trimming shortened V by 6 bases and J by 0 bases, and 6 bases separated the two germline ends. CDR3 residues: CASSRDSYNSPLHF. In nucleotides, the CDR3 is TGTGCCAGCAGCCGGGACTCCTATAATTCACCCCTCCACTTT.

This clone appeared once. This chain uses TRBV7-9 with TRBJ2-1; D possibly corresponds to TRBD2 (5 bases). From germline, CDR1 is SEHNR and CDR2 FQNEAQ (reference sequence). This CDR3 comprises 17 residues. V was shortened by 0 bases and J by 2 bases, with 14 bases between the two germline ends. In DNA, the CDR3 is TGTGCCAGCAGCTTAGCCCCTAATTGGCGGGCCTACAATGAGCAGTTCTTC. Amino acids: CASSLAPNWRAYNEQFF. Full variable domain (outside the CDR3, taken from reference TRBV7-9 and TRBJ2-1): DTGVSQNPRHKITKRGQNVTFRCDPISEHNRLYWYRQTLGQGPEFLTYFQNEAQLEKSRLLSDRFSAERPKGSFSTLEIQRTEQGDSAMYLCASSLAPNWRAYNEQFFGPGTRLTVL.

The CDR3 DNA reads as TGTGCCAGCAGTTCAAGATCACAGGGGGTGGTCTATGGCTACACCTTC. Residues: CASSSRSQGVVYGYTF. The genes are TRBV27 and TRBJ1-2, with 8 bases fitting TRBD1. Trimming took 4 bases from V and 4 from J; bases not matched to a gene: 11. Germline V lookup: CDR1 MNHEY, CDR2 SMNVEV (reference sequence). The CDR3 is made up of 16 amino acids.

CDR3 in amino acids: CASSFPQGYEQYF. The CDR3, as DNA: TGTGCCAGCAGCTTCCCTCAGGGGTACGAGCAGTACTTC. The rearrangement uses TRBV7-2 and TRBJ2-7; D perhaps matches TRBD1 (6 bases). From germline, CDR1 is SGHTA and CDR2 FQGNSA. The V gene lost 3 bases and the J gene lost 4 bases, with 10 bases spanning the gap. This CDR3 is 13 amino acids long.

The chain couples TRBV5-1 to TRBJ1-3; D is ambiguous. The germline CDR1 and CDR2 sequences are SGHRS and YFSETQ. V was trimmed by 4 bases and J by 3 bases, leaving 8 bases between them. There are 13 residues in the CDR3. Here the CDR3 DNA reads TGCGCCAGCAGCCCCGGGAGTGGAAACACCATATATTTT. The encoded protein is CASSPGSGNTIYF.

The CDR3 sequence is CASSLGTDFRGETQYF. For the CDR3, the DNA is TGTGCCAGCAGCTTGGGAACAGACTTCAGGGGGGAGACCCAGTACTTC. The chain is built from TRBV5-8 and TRBJ2-5, with TRBD1 identical over 7 bases. The CDR3 is 16 amino acids. V was pared by 0 bases and J by 5 bases, with 10 bases of the junction left unmatched. Germline V CDR1 and CDR2: SGHTS, YDEGEE.

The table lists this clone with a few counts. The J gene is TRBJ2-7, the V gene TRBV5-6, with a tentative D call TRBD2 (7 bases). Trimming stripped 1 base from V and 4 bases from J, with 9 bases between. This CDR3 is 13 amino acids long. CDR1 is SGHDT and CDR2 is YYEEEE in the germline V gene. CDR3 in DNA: TGTGCCAGCAGCTTGCGGGGGGCTTACGAGCAGTACTTC. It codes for CASSLRGAYEQYF.

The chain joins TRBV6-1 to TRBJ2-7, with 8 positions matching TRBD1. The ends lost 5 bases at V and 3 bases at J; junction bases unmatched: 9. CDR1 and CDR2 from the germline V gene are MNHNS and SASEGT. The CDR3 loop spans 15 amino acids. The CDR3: CASSFPGGSLYEQYF. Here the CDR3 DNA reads TGTGCCAGCAGTTTCCCAGGGGGCTCTCTCTACGAGCAGTACTTC.

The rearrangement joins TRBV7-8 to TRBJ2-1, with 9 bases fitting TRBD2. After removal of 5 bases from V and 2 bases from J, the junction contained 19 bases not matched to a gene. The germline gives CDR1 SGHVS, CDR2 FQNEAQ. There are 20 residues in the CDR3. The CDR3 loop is CASSLRGLAGPREAYNEQFF. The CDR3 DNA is TGTGCCAGCAGCCTAAGGGGCCTAGCGGGGCCCCGGGAGGCCTACAATGAGCAGTTCTTC. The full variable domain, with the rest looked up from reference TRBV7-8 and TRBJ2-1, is GAGVSQSPRYKVAKRGQDVALRCDPISGHVSLFWYQQALGQGPEFLTYFQNEAQLDKSGLPSDRFFAERPEGSVSTLKIQRTQQEDSAVYLCASSLRGLAGPREAYNEQFFGPGTRLTVL.

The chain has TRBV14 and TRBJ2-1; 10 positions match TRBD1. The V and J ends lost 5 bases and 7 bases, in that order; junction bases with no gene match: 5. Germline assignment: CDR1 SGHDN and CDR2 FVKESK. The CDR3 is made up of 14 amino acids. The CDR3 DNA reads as TGTGCCAGCAGCTACCGGGACAGGGGAAATGAGCAGTTCTTC. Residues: CASSYRDRGNEQFF. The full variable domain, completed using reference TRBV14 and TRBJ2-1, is EAGVTQFPSHSVIEKGQTVTLRCDPISGHDNLYWYRRVMGKEIKFLLHFVKESKQDESGMPNNRFLAERTGGTYSTLKVQPAELEDSGVYFCASSYRDRGNEQFFGPGTRLTVL.

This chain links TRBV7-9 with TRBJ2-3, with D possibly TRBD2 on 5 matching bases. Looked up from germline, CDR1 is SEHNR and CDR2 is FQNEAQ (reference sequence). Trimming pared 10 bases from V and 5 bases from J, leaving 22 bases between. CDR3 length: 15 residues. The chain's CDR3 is CAITYGSSRGDTQYF. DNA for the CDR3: TGTGCCATCACGTATGGGTCTAGCCGGGGAGATACGCAGTATTTT.

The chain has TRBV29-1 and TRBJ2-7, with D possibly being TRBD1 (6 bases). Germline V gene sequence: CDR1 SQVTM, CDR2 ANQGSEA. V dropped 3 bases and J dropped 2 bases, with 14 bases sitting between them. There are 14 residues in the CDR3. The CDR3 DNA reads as TGCAGCGTTGACGTGGACAGTGGGCCCTACGAGCAGTACTTC. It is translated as CSVDVDSGPYEQYF.

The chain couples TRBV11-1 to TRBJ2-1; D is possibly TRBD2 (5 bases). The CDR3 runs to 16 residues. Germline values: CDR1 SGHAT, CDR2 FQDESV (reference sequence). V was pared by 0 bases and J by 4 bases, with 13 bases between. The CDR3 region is CASSLALSRTYNEQFF. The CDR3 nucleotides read TGTGCCAGCAGCTTAGCGCTGAGCAGGACTTACAATGAGCAGTTCTTC.

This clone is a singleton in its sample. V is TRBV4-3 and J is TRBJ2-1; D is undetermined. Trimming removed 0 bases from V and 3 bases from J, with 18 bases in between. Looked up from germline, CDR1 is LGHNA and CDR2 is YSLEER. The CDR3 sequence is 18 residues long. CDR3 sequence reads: CASSQDPPIQSYYNEQFF. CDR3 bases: TGCGCCAGCAGCCAAGATCCGCCGATACAGAGCTACTACAATGAGCAGTTCTTC.

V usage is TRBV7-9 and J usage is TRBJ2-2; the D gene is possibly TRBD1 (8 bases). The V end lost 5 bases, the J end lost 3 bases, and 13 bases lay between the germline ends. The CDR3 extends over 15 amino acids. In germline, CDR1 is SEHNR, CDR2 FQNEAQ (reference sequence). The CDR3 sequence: CASSAQGGHTGELFF. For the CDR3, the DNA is TGTGCCAGCAGCGCACAGGGGGGGCACACCGGGGAGCTGTTTTTT.

The CDR3 spells CASSLGRRVVGETQYF. DNA for the CDR3: TGTGCCAGCAGCTTGGGTCGCAGGGTAGTGGGGGAGACCCAGTACTTC. The chain has TRBV5-6 and TRBJ2-5; D perhaps matches TRBD1 (5 bases). The CDR3 contains 16 residues. With 0 bases removed from V and 5 bases from J, the gap between germline ends came to 17 bases. Per germline, CDR1 SGHDT and CDR2 YYEEEE. The complete variable domain, with remaining parts taken from reference TRBV5-6 and TRBJ2-5, reads DAGVTQSPTHLIKTRGQQVTLRCSPKSGHDTVSWYQQALGQGPQFIFQYYEEEERQRGNFPDRFSGHQFPNYSSELNVNALLLGDSALYLCASSLGRRVVGETQYFGPGTRLLVL.

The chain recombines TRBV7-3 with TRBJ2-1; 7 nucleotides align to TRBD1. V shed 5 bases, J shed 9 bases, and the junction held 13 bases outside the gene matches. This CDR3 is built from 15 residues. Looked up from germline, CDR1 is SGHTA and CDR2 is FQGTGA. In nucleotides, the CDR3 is TGTGCCAGCAGCCGCGGCAGGGGGTCCCGGGGTGAGCAGTTCTTC. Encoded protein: CASSRGRGSRGEQFF. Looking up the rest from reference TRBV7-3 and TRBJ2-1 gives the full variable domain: GAGVSQTPSNKVTEKGKYVELRCDPISGHTALYWYRQSLGQGPEFLIYFQGTGAADDSGLPNDRFFAVRPEGSVSTLKIQRTERGDSAVYLCASSRGRGSRGEQFFGPGTRLTVL.

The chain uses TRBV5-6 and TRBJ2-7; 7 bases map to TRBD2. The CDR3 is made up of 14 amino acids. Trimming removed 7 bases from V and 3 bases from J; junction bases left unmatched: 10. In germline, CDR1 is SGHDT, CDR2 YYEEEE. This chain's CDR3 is CASSPSGGGYEQYF. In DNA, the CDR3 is TGTGCCAGCTCCCCTTCTGGCGGGGGCTACGAGCAGTACTTC.